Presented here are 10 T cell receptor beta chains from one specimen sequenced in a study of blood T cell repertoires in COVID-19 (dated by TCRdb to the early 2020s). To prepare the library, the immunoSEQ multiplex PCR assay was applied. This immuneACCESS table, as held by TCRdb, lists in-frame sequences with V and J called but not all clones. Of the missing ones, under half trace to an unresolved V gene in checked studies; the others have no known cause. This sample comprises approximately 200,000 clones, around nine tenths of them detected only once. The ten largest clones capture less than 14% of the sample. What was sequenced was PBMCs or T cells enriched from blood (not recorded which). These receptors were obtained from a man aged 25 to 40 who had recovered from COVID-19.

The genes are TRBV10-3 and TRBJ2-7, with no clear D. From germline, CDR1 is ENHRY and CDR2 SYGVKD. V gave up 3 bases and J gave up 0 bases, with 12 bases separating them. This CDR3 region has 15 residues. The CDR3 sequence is CAISEVSVVSYEQYF. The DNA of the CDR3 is TGTGCCATCAGTGAAGTGTCAGTCGTCTCCTACGAGCAGTACTTC.

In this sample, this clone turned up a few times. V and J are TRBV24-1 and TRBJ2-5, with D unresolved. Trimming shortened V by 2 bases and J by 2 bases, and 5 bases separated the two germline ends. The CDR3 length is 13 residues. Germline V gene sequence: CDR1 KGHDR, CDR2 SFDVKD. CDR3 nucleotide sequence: TGTGCCACCAGTGATTCAGCGCAAGAGACCCAGTACTTC. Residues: CATSDSAQETQYF.

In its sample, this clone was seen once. For the CDR3, the DNA is TGTGCCAGCAGCTCCGGGACAGGGGATATCAAGCAGTACTTC. It codes for CASSSGTGDIKQYF. This sequence joins TRBV13 and TRBJ2-7; TRBD1 agrees at 10 bases. This CDR3 contains 14 residues. J was trimmed by 8 bases and V by 4 bases; bases with no gene match: 8. CDR1 PRHDT and CDR2 FYEKMQ come from the germline V gene (reference sequence).

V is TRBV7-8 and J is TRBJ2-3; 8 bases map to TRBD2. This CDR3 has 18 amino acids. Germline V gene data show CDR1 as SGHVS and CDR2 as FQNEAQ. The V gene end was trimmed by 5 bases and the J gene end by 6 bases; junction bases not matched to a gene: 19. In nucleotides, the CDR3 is TGTGCCAGCAGCCACCGATACAGCCGGGGGGGCTTAGGGGATACGCAGTATTTT. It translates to CASSHRYSRGGLGDTQYF.

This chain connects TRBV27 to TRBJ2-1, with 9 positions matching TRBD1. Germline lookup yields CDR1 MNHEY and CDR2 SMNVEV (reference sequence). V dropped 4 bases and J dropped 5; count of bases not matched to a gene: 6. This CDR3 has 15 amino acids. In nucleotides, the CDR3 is TGTGCCAGCAGTTCTTACGGGACAGGGAACAATGAGCAGTTCTTC. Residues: CASSSYGTGNNEQFF.

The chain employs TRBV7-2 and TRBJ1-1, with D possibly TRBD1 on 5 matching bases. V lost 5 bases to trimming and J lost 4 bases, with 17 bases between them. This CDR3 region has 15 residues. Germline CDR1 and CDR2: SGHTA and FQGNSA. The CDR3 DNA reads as TGTGCCAGCAGCCTAACTCAGGGTTTGGGCACTGAAGCTTTCTTT. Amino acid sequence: CASSLTQGLGTEAFF.

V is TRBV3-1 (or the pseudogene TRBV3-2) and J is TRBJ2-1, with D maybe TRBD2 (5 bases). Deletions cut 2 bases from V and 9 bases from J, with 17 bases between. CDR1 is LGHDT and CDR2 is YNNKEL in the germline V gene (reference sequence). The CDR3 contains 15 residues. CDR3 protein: CASSQTAQRPGEQFF. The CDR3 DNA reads TGTGCCAGCAGCCAAACGGCACAGCGGCCAGGTGAGCAGTTCTTC.

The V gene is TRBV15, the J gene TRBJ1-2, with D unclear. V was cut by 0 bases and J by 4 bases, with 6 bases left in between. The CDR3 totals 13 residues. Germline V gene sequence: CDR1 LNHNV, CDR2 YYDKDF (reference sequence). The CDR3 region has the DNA TGTGCCACCAGCAGAGAAGCCACCTATGGCTACACCTTC. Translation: CATSREATYGYTF.

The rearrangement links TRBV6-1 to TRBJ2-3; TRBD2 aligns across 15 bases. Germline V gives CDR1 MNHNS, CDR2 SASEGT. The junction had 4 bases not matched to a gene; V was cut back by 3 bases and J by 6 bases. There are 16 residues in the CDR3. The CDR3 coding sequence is TGTGCCAGCAGTGAGGGACTAGCGGGAGGTCTCGATACGCAGTATTTT. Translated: CASSEGLAGGLDTQYF.

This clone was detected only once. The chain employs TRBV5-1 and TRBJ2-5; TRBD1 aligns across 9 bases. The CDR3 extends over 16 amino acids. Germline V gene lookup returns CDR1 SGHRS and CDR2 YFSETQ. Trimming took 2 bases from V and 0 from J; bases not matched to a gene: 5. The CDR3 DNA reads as TGCGCCAGCAGCTTTTCCGGGACAGGGTACCAAGAGACCCAGTACTTC. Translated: CASSFSGTGYQETQYF.